The 17 T cell receptor beta chains in this list originate from one sample, sequenced in a study of technical replicates of blood from a few donors. Profiled with immunoSEQ multiplex PCR; TCRdb holds only in-frame clones, not every one. The table lists 98,000 or so clones, 95% of them singletons, with about 0.21% in the top ten. Sequencing was performed on T cells isolated from PBMCs. The receptors here all came from a human donor in good health.

V usage is TRBV4-1 and J usage is TRBJ2-3; 13 nucleotides align to TRBD2. There are 15 residues in the CDR3. Germline V CDR1 and CDR2: MGHRA, YSYEKL. Trimming took 4 bases from V and 8 from J; bases not matched to a gene: 6. CDR3 coding DNA: TGCGCCAGCAGCCCATGGACTAGCGGGAGTGTTACGCAGTATTTT. It codes for CASSPWTSGSVTQYF.

The chain combines TRBV29-1 with TRBJ1-5; 7 nucleotides match TRBD1. The CDR3 extends over 13 amino acids. With V trimmed by 7 bases and J by 6 bases, 9 bases remained unmatched. Germline V gene sequence: CDR1 SQVTM, CDR2 ANQGSEA. CDR3 amino acids: CSARDSEGQPQHF. The CDR3 nucleotides are TGCAGCGCACGGGACAGCGAGGGTCAGCCCCAGCATTTT. Complete variable domain (other parts from reference TRBV29-1 and TRBJ1-5): SAVISQKPSRDICQRGTSLTIQCQVDSQVTMMFWYRQQPGQSLTLIATANQGSEATYESGFVIDKFPISRPNLTFSTLTVSNMSPEDSSIYLCSARDSEGQPQHFGDGTRLSIL.

The chain has TRBV4-1 and TRBJ2-1, with D uncertain. V dropped 5 bases and J dropped 4 bases, with 6 bases sitting between them. The germline V gene has CDR1 MGHRA and CDR2 YSYEKL. This CDR3 is built from 12 residues. The CDR3 protein is CASSKTYNEQFF. As DNA, the CDR3 is TGCGCCAGCAGCAAAACTTACAATGAGCAGTTCTTC.

The J gene is TRBJ1-1, the V gene TRBV29-1; 7 bases are shared with TRBD1. The CDR3 runs 14 residues. Germline V gene sequence: CDR1 SQVTM, CDR2 ANQGSEA. Germline trimming cut 6 bases from V and 2 bases from J; bases unmatched to any gene: 9. The CDR3, as DNA: TGCAGCGTAGAAATGGGACAGACAAACACTGAAGCTTTCTTT. The encoded protein is CSVEMGQTNTEAFF.

The genes are TRBV30 and TRBJ2-3; 8 positions agree with TRBD2. The CDR3 sequence is 15 residues long. Trimming cost V 7 bases and J 2 bases; bases outside gene matches: 11. In germline, CDR1 is GTSNPN, CDR2 SVGIG (reference sequence). The CDR3 is CASSWGTRVTDTQYF. The CDR3 nucleotides read TGTGCCTCCTCCTGGGGGACTAGGGTCACAGATACGCAGTATTTT.

The chain employs TRBV7-9 and TRBJ2-1; weak D call: TRBD1 (5 bases). This CDR3 is built from 15 residues. Germline V gene sequence: CDR1 SEHNR, CDR2 FQNEAQ (reference sequence). V was trimmed by 3 bases and J by 6 bases, leaving 15 bases between them. CDR3 sequence reads: CASSLGQGWFNEQFF. The CDR3 coding sequence is TGTGCCAGCAGCTTGGGGCAGGGTTGGTTCAATGAGCAGTTCTTC.

The chain recombines TRBV4-1 with TRBJ2-5, with a tentative D call TRBD2 (6 bases). V shed 1 base and J shed 4 bases, with 7 bases lying between them. The CDR3 is 13 residues long. CDR1 is MGHRA, CDR2 YSYEKL, per germline. CDR3 sequence reads: CASSQGRGETQYF. Here the CDR3 DNA reads TGCGCCAGCAGCCAAGGGAGGGGAGAGACCCAGTACTTC.

This rearrangement joins TRBV30 to TRBJ2-6; TRBD2 might be the D (5 bases). The ends were cut back, 5 bases at V and 0 bases at J, with 8 bases in the middle. This CDR3 is built from 14 residues. Germline-derived CDR1 and CDR2 are GTSNPN and SVGIG (reference sequence). Written as DNA, the CDR3 is TGTGCCTGGGGACGGGACTCTGGGGCCAACGTCCTGACTTTC. This gives the protein CAWGRDSGANVLTF.

The chain recombines TRBV27 with TRBJ2-3; perhaps TRBD2 as D (5 bases). The CDR3 loop spans 14 amino acids. Per germline, CDR1 MNHEY and CDR2 SMNVEV (reference sequence). V was trimmed by 2 bases and J by 5 bases, leaving 11 bases between them. CDR3 residues: CASSLNVGGDTQYF. CDR3 in DNA: TGTGCCAGCAGTTTAAACGTCGGAGGAGATACGCAGTATTTT.

The chain carries TRBV7-9 and TRBJ2-2, with 7 bases that match TRBD1. V lost 7 bases, J lost 2 bases, and 19 bases stayed unmatched. The CDR3 consists of 19 residues. Germline V gene lookup returns CDR1 SEHNR and CDR2 FQNEAQ (reference sequence). Here the CDR3 DNA reads TGTGCCAGCACCATTCTTCTGGCAGGGGGAATCCCAAACACCGGGGAGCTGTTTTTT. This sequence encodes CASTILLAGGIPNTGELFF.

The CDR3 loop is CASSPPSGGYLAQYF. The CDR3 DNA follows: TGTGCCAGCTCACCACCTTCCGGAGGGTATTTGGCCCAGTACTTC. This rearrangement joins TRBV18 to TRBJ2-5; perhaps TRBD2 as D (6 bases). Per the germline V gene, CDR1 is KGHSH and CDR2 is LQKENI. Trimming shortened V by 0 bases and J by 9 bases, and 17 bases separated the two germline ends. The length of the CDR3 is 15 residues.

This chain joins TRBV11-2 and TRBJ2-7; no definite D call. This CDR3 region has 15 residues. Per germline, CDR1 SGHAT and CDR2 FQNNGV. V shed 5 bases and J shed 3 bases, with 17 bases lying between them. Here the CDR3 reads CASSLLKKHIYEQYF. DNA for the CDR3: TGTGCCAGCAGCCTTCTGAAAAAACACATCTACGAGCAGTACTTC.

The rearrangement links TRBV29-1 to TRBJ1-1, with 8 bases matching TRBD1. Per germline, CDR1 SQVTM and CDR2 ANQGSEA. The length of the CDR3 is 16 residues. The V and J ends lost 5 bases and 0 bases, in that order; junction bases with no gene match: 11. The CDR3 nucleotides are TGCAGCGTTAGGGGGGGGCAGGGGGCTTTGAACACTGAAGCTTTCTTT. Its translation: CSVRGGQGALNTEAFF.

CDR3 sequence reads: CASSMTSGGANEQFF. CDR3 coding DNA: TGTGCCAGTAGTATGACTAGCGGGGGGGCCAATGAGCAGTTCTTC. The chain has TRBV19 and TRBJ2-1; 14 nucleotides align to TRBD2. The germline gives CDR1 LNHDA, CDR2 SQIVND (reference sequence). The CDR3 sequence is 15 residues long. V gave up 3 bases and J gave up 6 bases; unmatched junction bases: 1.

This clone was observed once. The V gene is TRBV5-4, the J gene TRBJ2-1; D remains unclear. Looked up from germline, CDR1 is SGHNT and CDR2 is YYREEE (reference sequence). CDR3 size: 15 residues. V was cut by 3 bases and J by 5 bases, with 15 bases left in between. CDR3 bases: TGTGCCAGCAGCTCCCTTATGGGCCGGAACAATGAGCAGTTCTTC. It translates to CASSSLMGRNNEQFF.

The rearrangement uses TRBV15 and TRBJ2-3; 7 bases map to TRBD1. V gave up 3 bases and J gave up 1 base; unmatched junction bases: 4. This CDR3 is 15 amino acids long. Germline V gene lookup returns CDR1 LNHNV and CDR2 YYDKDF (reference sequence). The CDR3 DNA is TGTGCCACCAGCAGGCCCCAGGGGGGCACAGATACGCAGTATTTT. Its protein is CATSRPQGGTDTQYF.

This clone has only one observation. The chain couples TRBV5-8 to TRBJ2-1; D not resolved. The ends were cut back, 2 bases at V and 12 bases at J, with 12 bases in the middle. Germline V gives CDR1 SGHTS, CDR2 YDEGEE. The CDR3 consists of 12 residues. CDR3 sequence: CASSLMTPGQFF. The CDR3 region has the DNA TGTGCCAGCAGCTTAATGACCCCGGGGCAGTTCTTC.